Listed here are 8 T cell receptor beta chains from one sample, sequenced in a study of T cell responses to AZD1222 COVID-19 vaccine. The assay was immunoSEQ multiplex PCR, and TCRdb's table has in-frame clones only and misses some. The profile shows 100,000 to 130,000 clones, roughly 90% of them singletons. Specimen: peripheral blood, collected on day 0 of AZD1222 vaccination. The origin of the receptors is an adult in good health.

The CDR3 bases are TGTGCCAGCAGTTACCGGTCTAGCGGGGCCTACAATGAGCAGTTCTTC. It specifies CASSYRSSGAYNEQFF. The chain has TRBV6-5 and TRBJ2-1, with 9 bases fitting TRBD2. V lost 2 bases, J lost 2 bases, and 4 bases stayed unmatched. Germline values: CDR1 MNHEY, CDR2 SVGAGI. The CDR3 is 16 residues long.

CDR3 amino acids: CASSIAGGQPQHF. The CDR3 DNA sequence: TGTGCCAGCAGCATTGCGGGGGGACAGCCCCAGCATTTT. V gene TRBV7-3 combines with J gene TRBJ1-5, with D perhaps matching TRBD1 (5 bases). Trimming removed 5 bases from V and 7 bases from J, with 12 bases in between. The CDR3 is made up of 13 amino acids. Germline V gene lookup returns CDR1 SGHTA and CDR2 FQGTGA. Supplemented by reference TRBV7-3 and TRBJ1-5, the full variable domain reads GAGVSQTPSNKVTEKGKYVELRCDPISGHTALYWYRQSLGQGPEFLIYFQGTGAADDSGLPNDRFFAVRPEGSVSTLKIQRTERGDSAVYLCASSIAGGQPQHFGDGTRLSIL.

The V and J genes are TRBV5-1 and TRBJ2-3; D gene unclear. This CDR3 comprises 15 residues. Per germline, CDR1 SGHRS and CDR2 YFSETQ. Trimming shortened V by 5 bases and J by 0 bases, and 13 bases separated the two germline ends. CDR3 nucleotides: TGCGCCAGCAGGGATTCTCCTACTAGCACAGATACGCAGTATTTT. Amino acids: CASRDSPTSTDTQYF.

The CDR3 DNA reads TGTGCCAGCAGCCAAGAAAAGACAGGGTCGTTAGGTAACTATGGCTACACCTTC. Amino acids: CASSQEKTGSLGNYGYTF. V gene TRBV4-2 combines with J gene TRBJ1-2, with TRBD1 matching over 7 bases. The germline gives CDR1 LGHNA, CDR2 YNFKEQ. This CDR3 is 18 amino acids long. Unmatched junction bases numbered 11, after V lost 0 bases and J lost 1 base.

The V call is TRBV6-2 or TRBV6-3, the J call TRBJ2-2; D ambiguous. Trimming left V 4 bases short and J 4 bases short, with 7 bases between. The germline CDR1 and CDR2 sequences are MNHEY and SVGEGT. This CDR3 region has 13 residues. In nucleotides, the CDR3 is TGTGCCAGCAGTTCTCTAGGCACCGGGGAGCTGTTTTTT. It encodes CASSSLGTGELFF.

The CDR3 region has the DNA TGTGCCAGCAGCGTAGGGGCAGGGTGGGAGGCTATGAGCTACACCTTC. It translates to CASSVGAGWEAMSYTF. The chain has TRBV9 and TRBJ1-2; a weak D match, TRBD1 (5 bases). The CDR3 extends over 16 amino acids. Trimming removed 0 bases at V and 9 bases at J, with 21 bases between. Germline V gene data show CDR1 as SGDLS and CDR2 as YYNGEE.

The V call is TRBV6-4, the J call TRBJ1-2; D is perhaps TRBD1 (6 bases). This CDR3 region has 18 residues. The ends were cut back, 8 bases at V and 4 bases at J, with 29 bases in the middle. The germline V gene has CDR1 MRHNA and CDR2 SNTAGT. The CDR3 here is CASGGEVLRRLVPYGYTF. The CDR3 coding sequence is TGTGCCAGCGGGGGCGAGGTATTAAGAAGACTAGTTCCCTATGGCTACACCTTC.

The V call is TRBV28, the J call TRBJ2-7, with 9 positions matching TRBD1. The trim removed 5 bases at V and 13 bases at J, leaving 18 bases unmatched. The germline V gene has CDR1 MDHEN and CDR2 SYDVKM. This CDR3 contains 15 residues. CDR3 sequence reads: CASSPPDPGQGRSYF. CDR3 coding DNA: TGTGCCAGCAGTCCTCCCGATCCGGGACAGGGTCGTTCTTACTTC. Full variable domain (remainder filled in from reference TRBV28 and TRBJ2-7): DVKVTQSSRYLVKRTGEKVFLECVQDMDHENMFWYRQDPGLGLRLIYFSYDVKMKEKGDIPEGYSVSREKKERFSLILESASTNQTSMYLCASSPPDPGQGRSYFGPGTRLTVT.